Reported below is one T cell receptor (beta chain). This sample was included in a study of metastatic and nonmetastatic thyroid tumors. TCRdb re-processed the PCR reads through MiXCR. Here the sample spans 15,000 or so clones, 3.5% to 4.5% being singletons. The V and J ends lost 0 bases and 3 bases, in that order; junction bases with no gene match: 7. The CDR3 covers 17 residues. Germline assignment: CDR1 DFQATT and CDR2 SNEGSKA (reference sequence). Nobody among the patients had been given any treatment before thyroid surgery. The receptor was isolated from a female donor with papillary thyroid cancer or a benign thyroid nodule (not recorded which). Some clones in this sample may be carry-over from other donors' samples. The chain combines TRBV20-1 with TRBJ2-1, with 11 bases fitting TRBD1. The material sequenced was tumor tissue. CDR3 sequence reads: CSARDLGTGGDYNEQFF. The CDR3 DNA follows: TGCAGTGCTAGAGATTTGGGGACAGGGGGGGACTACAATGAGCAGTTCTTC.